These T cell receptor beta chains were read from a single sample in a study of OX40 agonist ivuxolimab in advanced cancers. TCRdb's copy holds only in-frame clones and misses some; the assay was immunoSEQ multiplex PCR. The sample shows about 69,000 clones, 90% of them seen only once. This specimen was CD4+ or CD8+ T cells sorted from blood, taken in a trial of the OX40 agonist ivuxolimab. The receptors originated from an adult with an advanced solid tumor such as melanoma, head and neck, liver or kidney cancer. CDR3s include the opening cysteine and the closing phenylalanine or tryptophan. D genes are given only for firm matches. Size values are once, few and many counts, or a class for expanded clones, and some rows have none.

d_gene: TRBD2
v_gene: TRBV2
j_gene: TRBJ2-1
abundance: -
CDR3aa: CASSERRRQGGHEQFF
CDR3nt: TGTGCCAGCAGTGAACGGAGAAGGCAGGGAGGGCATGAGCAGTTCTTC

d_gene: -
v_gene: TRBV7-9
j_gene: TRBJ2-3
abundance: -
CDR3aa: CASSFQGSRADTQYF
CDR3nt: TGTGCCAGCAGCTTTCAGGGAAGTCGAGCAGATACGCAGTATTTT

d_gene: -
v_gene: TRBV6-5
j_gene: TRBJ2-2
abundance: -
CDR3aa: CASSHTGELFF
CDR3nt: TGTGCCAGCAGTCACACCGGGGAGCTGTTTTTT

d_gene: -
v_gene: TRBV29-1
j_gene: TRBJ2-7
abundance: -
CDR3aa: CSVGAGTTKYEQHF
CDR3nt: -

d_gene: -
v_gene: TRBV11-3
j_gene: TRBJ2-1
abundance: -
CDR3aa: CASSLQASSLSYNEQFF
CDR3nt: TGTGCCAGCAGCCTCCAGGCTAGCAGCCTCTCCTACAATGAGCAGTTCTTC

d_gene: -
v_gene: TRBV11-3
j_gene: TRBJ1-3
abundance: -
CDR3aa: CASSLRNTIYF
CDR3nt: TGTGCCAGCAGCTTACGAAACACCATATATTTT

d_gene: TRBD1
v_gene: TRBV19
j_gene: TRBJ2-7
abundance: -
CDR3aa: CASSIDRGFEQYF
CDR3nt: TGTGCCAGTAGTATCGACAGGGGTTTCGAGCAGTACTTC

d_gene: -
v_gene: TRBV4-2
j_gene: TRBJ2-7
abundance: -
CDR3aa: CASSQDRAHEQYF
CDR3nt: TGTGCCAGCAGCCAAGATAGGGCCCACGAGCAGTACTTC

d_gene: -
v_gene: TRBV19
j_gene: TRBJ2-1
abundance: -
CDR3aa: CASSSLTGRQYNEQFF
CDR3nt: TGTGCCAGTAGTTCCCTCACGGGCAGACAATACAATGAGCAGTTCTTC

d_gene: -
v_gene: TRBV5-1
j_gene: TRBJ2-7
abundance: -
CDR3aa: CASSLLRSSYEQYF
CDR3nt: TGCGCCAGCAGCTTGTTACGGAGCTCCTACGAGCAGTACTTC

d_gene: -
v_gene: TRBV5-1
j_gene: TRBJ1-3
abundance: -
CDR3aa: CASSLVGGAGNTIYF
CDR3nt: TGCGCCAGCAGCTTGGTTGGGGGCGCGGGAAACACCATATATTTT

d_gene: TRBD2
v_gene: TRBV29-1
j_gene: TRBJ2-3
abundance: -
CDR3aa: CSVEPPPGGVDTQYF
CDR3nt: TGCAGCGTTGAACCCCCACCGGGAGGTGTAGATACGCAGTATTTT

d_gene: TRBD2
v_gene: TRBV10-1
j_gene: TRBJ2-2
abundance: -
CDR3aa: CASSRSGRDTGELFF
CDR3nt: TGCGCCAGCAGTAGGAGCGGGAGAGATACCGGGGAGCTGTTTTTT

d_gene: -
v_gene: TRBV19
j_gene: TRBJ2-5
abundance: -
CDR3aa: CASSGGLNQETQYF
CDR3nt: TGTGCCAGTAGTGGGGGACTCAATCAAGAGACCCAGTACTTC

d_gene: TRBD1
v_gene: TRBV27
j_gene: TRBJ2-7
abundance: -
CDR3aa: CASSRGQGSLLSYEQYF
CDR3nt: TGTGCCAGCAGCCGCGGACAGGGGTCCCTCCTCTCCTACGAGCAGTACTTC

d_gene: -
v_gene: TRBV5-1
j_gene: TRBJ2-1
abundance: -
CDR3aa: CASSLGSHNEQFF
CDR3nt: TGCGCCAGCAGCTTGGGTTCCCACAATGAGCAGTTCTTC

d_gene: TRBD2
v_gene: TRBV19
j_gene: TRBJ2-1
abundance: -
CDR3aa: CASSTERLAGNEQFF
CDR3nt: TGTGCCAGTAGTACCGAAAGACTAGCGGGTAATGAGCAGTTCTTC

d_gene: -
v_gene: TRBV18
j_gene: TRBJ1-1
abundance: -
CDR3aa: CASSTIQGGAEAFF
CDR3nt: TGTGCCAGCTCTACTATACAGGGTGGGGCTGAAGCTTTCTTT

d_gene: TRBD2
v_gene: TRBV7-3
j_gene: TRBJ2-1
abundance: -
CDR3aa: CASSPGLAGVDEQFF
CDR3nt: TGTGCCAGCAGCCCAGGACTAGCGGGAGTTGATGAGCAGTTCTTC

d_gene: -
v_gene: TRBV10-1
j_gene: TRBJ2-5
abundance: -
CDR3aa: CASSGGAGETQYF
CDR3nt: TGCGCCAGCAGTGGGGGGGCGGGAGAGACCCAGTACTTC

d_gene: -
v_gene: TRBV11-1
j_gene: TRBJ2-2
abundance: once
CDR3aa: CASSSLKGRAEELFF
CDR3nt: TGTGCCAGCAGCTCCCTCAAAGGGCGGGCGGAGGAGCTGTTTTTT

d_gene: TRBD2
v_gene: TRBV7-2
j_gene: TRBJ2-5
abundance: -
CDR3aa: CASSRVSGRAQETQYF
CDR3nt: TGTGCCAGCAGCCGGGTTAGCGGGAGGGCGCAGGAGACCCAGTACTTC

d_gene: -
v_gene: TRBV9
j_gene: TRBJ2-3
abundance: -
CDR3aa: CASSVSTDTQYF
CDR3nt: TGTGCCAGCAGCGTTAGCACAGATACGCAGTATTTT

d_gene: -
v_gene: TRBV2
j_gene: TRBJ2-2
abundance: -
CDR3aa: CASAPTRGDIGSGELFF
CDR3nt: TGTGCCAGCGCCCCGACACGAGGGGATATCGGCTCCGGGGAGCTGTTTTTT

d_gene: TRBD1
v_gene: TRBV15
j_gene: TRBJ2-5
abundance: -
CDR3aa: CATSVTGGFWETQYF
CDR3nt: TGTGCCACGTCCGTGACAGGGGGTTTTTGGGAGACCCAGTACTTC

d_gene: -
v_gene: TRBV7-3
j_gene: TRBJ2-3
abundance: -
CDR3aa: CASSLIGSTDTQYF
CDR3nt: TGTGCCAGCAGCTTAATCGGGAGCACAGATACGCAGTATTTT

d_gene: TRBD2
v_gene: TRBV23-1
j_gene: TRBJ2-2
abundance: -
CDR3aa: CASSQSGAGLAGRRGDTGELFF
CDR3nt: TGCGCCAGCAGTCAATCGGGGGCCGGATTAGCGGGACGGCGGGGGGACACCGGGGAGCTGTTTTTT

d_gene: TRBD2
v_gene: TRBV27
j_gene: TRBJ2-7
abundance: few
CDR3aa: CASRGLAGRKQYF
CDR3nt: TGTGCCAGCAGAGGACTAGCGGGAAGAAAGCAGTACTTC

d_gene: -
v_gene: TRBV29-1
j_gene: TRBJ2-5
abundance: once
CDR3aa: CSGGTVLETQYF
CDR3nt: TGCAGCGGCGGGACCGTCCTGGAGACCCAGTACTTC

d_gene: TRBD1
v_gene: TRBV7-3
j_gene: TRBJ1-1
abundance: -
CDR3aa: CASSLTGTGGAEAFF
CDR3nt: TGTGCCAGCAGCCTTACCGGGACAGGGGGTGCTGAAGCTTTCTTT

d_gene: -
v_gene: TRBV7-7
j_gene: TRBJ2-5
abundance: -
CDR3aa: CASSKDRMETQYF
CDR3nt: TGTGCTAGCAGCAAAGACCGCATGGAGACCCAGTACTTC

d_gene: TRBD1
v_gene: TRBV7-6
j_gene: TRBJ2-6
abundance: -
CDR3aa: CASSPRDRASGANVLTF
CDR3nt: TGTGCCAGCAGCCCCCGGGACAGGGCCTCTGGGGCCAACGTCCTGACTTTC

d_gene: -
v_gene: TRBV10-2
j_gene: TRBJ1-5
abundance: -
CDR3aa: CASRQGSGRQGSPQHF
CDR3nt: TGCGCCAGCAGGCAGGGGTCCGGGAGACAAGGTTCGCCCCAGCATTTT

d_gene: -
v_gene: TRBV27
j_gene: TRBJ1-6
abundance: -
CDR3aa: CASSERPSYNSPLHF
CDR3nt: TGTGCCAGCAGTGAGAGGCCCTCCTATAATTCACCCCTCCACTTT

d_gene: -
v_gene: TRBV19
j_gene: TRBJ1-4
abundance: -
CDR3aa: CASRATRGLEKLFF
CDR3nt: TGTGCCAGTAGGGCGACTCGGGGATTGGAAAAACTGTTTTTT

d_gene: -
v_gene: TRBV5-1
j_gene: TRBJ2-3
abundance: -
CDR3aa: CASSLTREGPDTQYF
CDR3nt: TGCGCCAGCAGCTTGACGAGGGAAGGGCCAGATACGCAGTATTTT